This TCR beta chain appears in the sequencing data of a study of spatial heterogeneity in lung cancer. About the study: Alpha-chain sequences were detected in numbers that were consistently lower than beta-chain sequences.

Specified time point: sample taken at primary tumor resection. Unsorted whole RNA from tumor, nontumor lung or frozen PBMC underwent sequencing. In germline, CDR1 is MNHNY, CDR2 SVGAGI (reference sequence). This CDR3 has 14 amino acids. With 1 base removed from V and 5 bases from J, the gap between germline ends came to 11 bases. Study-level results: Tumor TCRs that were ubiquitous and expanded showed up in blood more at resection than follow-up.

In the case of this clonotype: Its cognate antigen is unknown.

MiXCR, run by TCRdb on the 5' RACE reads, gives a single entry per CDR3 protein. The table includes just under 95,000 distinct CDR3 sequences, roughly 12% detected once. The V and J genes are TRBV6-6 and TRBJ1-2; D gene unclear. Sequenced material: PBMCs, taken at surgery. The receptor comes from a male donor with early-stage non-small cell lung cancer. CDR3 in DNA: TGTGCCAGCAGTTACTACGGGCCAGAATATGGCTACACCTTC. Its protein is CASSYYGPEYGYTF.